These 6 T cell receptor beta chains were all obtained from the same sample, sequenced in a study of cytomegalovirus exposure and HLA in healthy donors. Amplification used 60 Vbeta primers and 13 Jbeta primers. The table came from immunoSEQ multiplex PCR; TCRdb's copy has only in-frame clones and leaves some out. The table has roughly 120,000 clones, approximately 80% seen once. The specimen sequenced was PBMCs. Receptors originate from a woman aged 18-35 years in good health and CMV-seronegative.

The genes are TRBV11-2 and TRBJ1-3, with 7 bases lining up with TRBD1. The CDR3 loop spans 18 amino acids. The germline V gene has CDR1 SGHAT and CDR2 FQNNGV. With 3 bases clipped from V and 0 bases from J, the junction kept 11 bases outside the gene matches. The CDR3 loop is CASSFPMTGKVSGNTIYF. For the CDR3, the DNA is TGTGCCAGCAGCTTCCCCATGACAGGGAAGGTCTCTGGAAACACCATATATTTT. The variable domain in full, completed from reference TRBV11-2 and TRBJ1-3, reads EAGVAQSPRYKIIEKRQSVAFWCNPISGHATLYWYQQILGQGPKLLIQFQNNGVVDDSQLPKDRFSAERLKGVDSTLKIQPAKLEDSAVYLCASSFPMTGKVSGNTIYFGEGSWLTVV.

In this sample, this clone turned up once. This sequence joins TRBV6-1 and TRBJ2-7; TRBD2 aligns across 13 bases. The CDR3 is 15 amino acids. Germline V gene data show CDR1 as MNHNS and CDR2 as SASEGT. V lost 6 bases, J lost 5 bases, and 7 bases stayed unmatched. CDR3 in DNA: TGTGCCAGCAGGACCGGGACTAGCGGGACCAACGAGCAGTACTTC. It codes for CASRTGTSGTNEQYF.

The gene calls are TRBV2 and TRBJ2-7; D unresolved. CDR1 is SNHLY, CDR2 FYNNEI, per germline. The CDR3 extends over 14 amino acids. V was trimmed by 0 bases and J by 7 bases, leaving 13 bases between them. The CDR3 sequence: CASSEAIVSWEQYF. The CDR3 DNA reads TGTGCCAGCAGTGAAGCGATAGTCTCGTGGGAGCAGTACTTC.

The chain links TRBV4-3 to TRBJ2-3; 12 bases are a match to TRBD2. V shed 4 bases, J shed 6 bases, and the junction held 11 bases outside the gene matches. From germline, CDR1 is LGHNA and CDR2 YSLEER. CDR3 length: 17 residues. The CDR3 loop is CASSRSTSGGEEDTQYF. The CDR3, as DNA: TGCGCCAGCAGCCGGTCGACTAGCGGGGGTGAGGAGGATACGCAGTATTTT.

The chain carries TRBV6-4 and TRBJ2-1, with D perhaps matching TRBD1 (5 bases). Germline V gene sequence: CDR1 MRHNA, CDR2 SNTAGT. V lost 3 bases and J 8 bases, leaving 14 bases between the germline ends. The CDR3 runs to 14 residues. The CDR3 loop is CASSDRGWGDEQFF. CDR3 nucleotide sequence: TGTGCCAGCAGTGATAGGGGATGGGGCGATGAGCAGTTCTTC.

This chain uses TRBV5-4 with TRBJ1-6, with 7 bases lining up with TRBD1. CDR3 length equals 14 residues. The V gene's germline CDR1 is SGHNT and CDR2 YYREEE (reference sequence). The V segment lost 1 base and the J segment 8 bases; nucleotides outside the gene matches: 3. CDR3 bases: TGTGCCAGCAGCTTGCGGGACAGAGATTCACCCCTCCACTTT. Amino acid sequence: CASSLRDRDSPLHF.